This is a list of T cell receptor beta chains from one sample in a study of OX40 agonist ivuxolimab in advanced cancers. Libraries were prepared by immunoSEQ multiplex PCR; TCRdb keeps only in-frame clonotypes and omits some of them. The table includes tens of thousands of clones, about nine tenths detected once. The sequencing used CD4+ or CD8+ T cells sorted from blood, collected in a trial of the OX40 agonist ivuxolimab. These receptors were obtained from an adult with an advanced solid tumor such as melanoma, head and neck, liver or kidney cancer. The CDR3 runs from the conserved cysteine through the conserved F or W. The D gene is left open where the match is weak. Part of the rows lack a size; the others show once, few, many or a class for expanded clones.

J gene	V gene	D gene	clone size	CDR3 DNA	CDR3 protein
TRBJ2-3	TRBV6-5	TRBD2	-	TGTGCCAGCAGGAGACTAGCGGGGGCGGATACGCAGTATTTT	CASRRLAGADTQYF
TRBJ1-4	TRBV7-3	-	-	TGTGCCAGCAGCTTAGCGGGGAGTGGTGAAAAACTGTTTTTT	CASSLAGSGEKLFF
TRBJ1-1	TRBV11-2	-	-	TGTGCCAGCAGCTTGGGGGAGGGGACTGAAGCTTTCTTT	CASSLGEGTEAFF
TRBJ1-5	TRBV13	-	-	TGTGCCAGCAGCAACTCACCAGGGGATGGGCAGCCCCAGCATTTT	CASSNSPGDGQPQHF
TRBJ2-3	TRBV29-1	-	-	TGCAGCGTTGTCCCCAACACAGATACGCAGTATTTT	CSVVPNTDTQYF
TRBJ2-7	TRBV10-2	TRBD1	-	TGCGCCGTCAAGGCGGACAGGGAAGGAGAGCAGTACTTC	CAVKADREGEQYF
TRBJ2-5	TRBV4-1	-	-	TGCGCCAGCAGCCAAGTCGAGGGGCGCGAAGAGACCCAGTACTTC	CASSQVEGREETQYF
TRBJ2-5	TRBV11-2	TRBD2	-	TGTGCCAGCAGCTTAGGCGGGAGTGTATTCCAAGAGACCCAGTACTTC	CASSLGGSVFQETQYF
TRBJ2-2	TRBV5-4	-	few	TGTGCCAGCAGCTTGGGCGTATCGGCCGGGGAGCTGTTTTTT	CASSLGVSAGELFF
TRBJ1-2	TRBV5-6	-	-	TGTGCCAGCAGGGCGGACGGGCCGTATGGCTACACCTTC	CASRADGPYGYTF
TRBJ2-7	TRBV6-5	-	-	TGTGCCAGCAGTTACGGGTCCGAGAACGAGCAGTACTTC	CASSYGSENEQYF
TRBJ2-2	TRBV7-3	TRBD2	-	TGTGCCAGCAGCTTTGTAGCGGGAGTGAACACCGGGGAGCTGTTTTTT	CASSFVAGVNTGELFF
TRBJ2-7	TRBV14	-	-	TGTGCCAGCAGCCAAGATTCCACAGATACCTACGAGCAGTACTTC	CASSQDSTDTYEQYF
TRBJ2-7	TRBV6-5	-	once	TGTGCCAGCAGTTACTCCCAGGGAACGATGGACGAGCAGTACTTC	CASSYSQGTMDEQYF
TRBJ2-3	TRBV5-5	-	-	TGTGCCAGCAGCTTTTTAAATACGCAGTATTTT	CASSFLNTQYF
TRBJ2-2	TRBV27	-	-	TGTGCCAGCAGTTTAGGGTTGGGAACCGGGGAGCTGTTTTTT	CASSLGLGTGELFF
TRBJ2-1	TRBV6-1	TRBD2	-	TGTGCCAGCAGTGAAGAACCGGGAGGGCGATACAATGAGCAGTTCTTC	CASSEEPGGRYNEQFF
TRBJ1-5	TRBV18	-	-	TGTGCCAGCTCGCGTGGCTGGGGTCAGCCCCAGCATTTT	CASSRGWGQPQHF
TRBJ1-4	TRBV7-9	TRBD1	-	TGTGCCAGCAGCCCCCGCAGCAGGGGGCCGGGTGAAAAACTGTTTTTT	CASSPRSRGPGEKLFF
TRBJ2-7	TRBV9	TRBD1	-	TGTGCCAGCAGCCCCGCAAGGACAGGGGACTACGAGCAGTACTTC	CASSPARTGDYEQYF
TRBJ2-1	TRBV27	TRBD2	once	TGTGCCAGCAGTTTAACCAGCGGGGTTAGGGAGCAGTTCTTC	CASSLTSGVREQFF
TRBJ2-1	TRBV7-3	-	-	TGTGCCAGCAGCTTAAGGGCAGAAACAGAAATCTCCTACAATGAGCAGTTCTTC	CASSLRAETEISYNEQFF
TRBJ1-1	TRBV28	TRBD1	-	TGTGCCAGCACATTTCAGGACAGGGGGCTTATTGAAGCTTTCTTT	CASTFQDRGLIEAFF
TRBJ2-1	TRBV19	-	-	TGTGCCACCCAACGGGGATACAATGAGCAGTTCTTC	CATQRGYNEQFF
TRBJ1-1	TRBV27	-	-	TGTGCCAGCAGTATGAGGACAGCCGGGGACACTGAAGCTTTCTTT	CASSMRTAGDTEAFF
TRBJ2-5	TRBV5-6	TRBD2	-	TGTGCCAGCAGCTATGGGACTAGCGGACCAGAGACCCAGTACTTC	CASSYGTSGPETQYF
TRBJ1-5	TRBV6-5	TRBD1	once	TGTGCCAGCAGTGATGGGACAGGCAATCAGCCCCAGCATTTT	CASSDGTGNQPQHF
TRBJ2-1	TRBV6-5	TRBD1	-	TGTGCCAGCAGCTCCACAGGGGGCGCCTACAATGAGCAGTTCTTC	CASSSTGGAYNEQFF
TRBJ2-1	TRBV4-1	TRBD2	-	TGCGCCAGCAGCCAAGTAGCGGGAGGGATGTACAATGAGCAGTTCTTC	CASSQVAGGMYNEQFF
TRBJ1-1	TRBV6-5	-	-	TGTGCCAGCAGTTACTCCGCGGGGAACACTGAAGCTTTCTTT	CASSYSAGNTEAFF
TRBJ2-3	TRBV19	TRBD2	-	TGTGCCCGATCCGGGACTAGCTGTCCATGCACAGATACGCAGTATTTT	CARSGTSCPCTDTQYF
TRBJ1-6	TRBV9	-	-	TGTGCCAGCAGCGCCGAGGGCACAGTCAATTCACCCCTCCACTTT	CASSAEGTVNSPLHF
TRBJ1-5	TRBV19	-	few	TGTGCCAGTAGTATTACCGGGGAATATAGCAATCAGCCCCAGCATTTT	CASSITGEYSNQPQHF
TRBJ2-7	TRBV5-4	-	-	TGTGCCAGCAGCTTGGGGAAAGCCTACGAGCAGTACTTC	CASSLGKAYEQYF
TRBJ2-7	TRBV15	-	-	TGTGCCACCAGCAGAGATTTGGCAGGTCGGCAGTACTTC	CATSRDLAGRQYF
TRBJ2-1	TRBV12-5	-	-	TGTGCTAGTGGTTTGGTTCTGGGTAAACTCGATCCCACCTACAATGAGCAGTTCTTC	CASGLVLGKLDPTYNEQFF
TRBJ1-1	TRBV6-5	-	medium-sized	TGTGCCAGCAGACTTACTACAGGGAACACTGAAGCTTTCTTT	CASRLTTGNTEAFF
TRBJ2-2	TRBV6-5	-	once	TGTGCCAGCAGTTACTCGGGAACCGCCGGGGAGCTGTTTTTT	CASSYSGTAGELFF
TRBJ2-1	TRBV9	-	-	TGTGCCAGCAGTGGTTCAGGGTACAGTGAGCAGTTCTTC	CASSGSGYSEQFF
TRBJ2-1	TRBV4-3	TRBD2	-	TGCGCCAGCAGCCAAGCCGCACGACTAGCGGTATCCTACAATGAGCAGTTCTTC	CASSQAARLAVSYNEQFF
TRBJ2-1	TRBV9	TRBD2	-	TGTGCCAGCAGCGCCAGCGGGGGCTCCTACAATGAGCAGTTCTTC	CASSASGGSYNEQFF
TRBJ2-7	TRBV7-8	-	-	TGTGCCAGCAGCTTAGCGGACGGACTCTACGAGCAGTACTTC	CASSLADGLYEQYF
TRBJ1-2	TRBV29-1	TRBD1	-	TGCAGCGTTGACCCTGCGTCGGACAGGCGAAGACCTAACTATGGCTACACCTTC	CSVDPASDRRRPNYGYTF
TRBJ2-1	TRBV4-1	TRBD1	-	TGCGCCAGCAGCCAAAGTATTTCGGACAGGCAAGGTGAGCAGTTCTTC	CASSQSISDRQGEQFF
TRBJ2-7	TRBV5-1	TRBD2	once	TGCGCCAGCAGCTTCACTAGCGGGAGCAACCACGAGCAGTACTTC	CASSFTSGSNHEQYF
TRBJ2-7	TRBV4-1	-	-	TGCGCCAGCAGCCAAGACAGGGTGGGGACCTACGAGCAGTACTTC	CASSQDRVGTYEQYF
TRBJ2-3	TRBV9	-	-	TGTGCCAGCAGCTCCTCAGGAGGGAGCACAGATACGCAGTATTTT	CASSSSGGSTDTQYF
TRBJ1-2	TRBV6-5	TRBD1	-	TGTGCCAGCAGGGGACAGGGGCAAAACTATGGCTACACCTTC	CASRGQGQNYGYTF
TRBJ2-7	TRBV7-9	-	once	TGTGCCAGCAGCTTAGAAGGGGTACCGTACTACGAGCAGTACTTC	CASSLEGVPYYEQYF
TRBJ1-1	TRBV2	-	-	TGTGCCAGCAGGGGGGAGGGAAGCACTGAGGCTTTCTTT	CASRGEGSTEAFF
TRBJ1-2	TRBV27	-	-	TGTGCCAGCAGCATGGCGGGGCGCGGCTATGGCTACACCTTC	CASSMAGRGYGYTF
TRBJ2-5	TRBV9	TRBD1	-	TGTGCCAGCAGCGAGACAGGGACAGAGACCCAGTACTTC	CASSETGTETQYF
TRBJ1-1	TRBV19	-	-	TGTGCCAGTAGTATATCGCAGAGCTATGAAGCTTTCTTT	CASSISQSYEAFF
TRBJ2-1	TRBV5-1	TRBD2	once	TGCGCCAGCAGCTTGGGTTTGCGGGAGGGCAGGAATGAGCAGTTCTTC	CASSLGLREGRNEQFF
TRBJ2-1	TRBV14	-	-	TGTGCCAGCAGCCAAGACACGGGGTACTCCTACAATGAGCAGTTCTTC	CASSQDTGYSYNEQFF
TRBJ1-5	TRBV7-2	TRBD1	-	TGTGCCAGCAGACTTGGACAGGGGGCTTCCGGTCAGCCCCAGCATTTT	CASRLGQGASGQPQHF
TRBJ2-3	TRBV11-2	-	once	TGTGCCAGCAGCCTAGGCGAGGGCACAGATACGCAGTATTTT	CASSLGEGTDTQYF
TRBJ2-4	TRBV28	-	-	TGTGCCAGCAGTCCACCGCCCAGGGAAACCAAAAACATTCAGTACTTC	CASSPPPRETKNIQYF